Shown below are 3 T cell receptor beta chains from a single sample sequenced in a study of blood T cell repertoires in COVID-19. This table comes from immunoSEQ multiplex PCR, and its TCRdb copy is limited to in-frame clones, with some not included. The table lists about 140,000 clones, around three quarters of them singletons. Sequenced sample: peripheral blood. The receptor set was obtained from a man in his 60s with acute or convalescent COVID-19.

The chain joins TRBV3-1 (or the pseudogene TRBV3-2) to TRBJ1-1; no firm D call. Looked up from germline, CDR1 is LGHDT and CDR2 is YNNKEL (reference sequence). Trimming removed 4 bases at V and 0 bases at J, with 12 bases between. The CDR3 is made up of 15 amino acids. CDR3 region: CASSRGGAMNTEAFF. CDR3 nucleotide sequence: TGTGCCAGCAGCCGAGGAGGAGCTATGAACACTGAAGCTTTCTTT.

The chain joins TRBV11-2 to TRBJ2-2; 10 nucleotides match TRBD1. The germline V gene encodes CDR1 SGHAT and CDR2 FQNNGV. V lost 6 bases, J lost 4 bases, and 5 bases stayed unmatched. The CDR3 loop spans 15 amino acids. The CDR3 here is CASRLRTGGTGELFF. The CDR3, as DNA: TGTGCCAGCAGACTAAGGACAGGGGGCACCGGGGAGCTGTTTTTT.

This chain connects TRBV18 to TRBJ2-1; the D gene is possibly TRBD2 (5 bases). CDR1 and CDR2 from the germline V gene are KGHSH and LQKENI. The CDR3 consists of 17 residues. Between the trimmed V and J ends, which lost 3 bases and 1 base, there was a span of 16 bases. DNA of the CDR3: TGTGCCAGCTCACCCCCCTCTCTGGGCGGGTCCTACAATGAGCAGTTCTTC. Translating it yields CASSPPSLGGSYNEQFF.